The 21 T cell receptor beta chains listed next were all sequenced from one sample in a study of blood T cells in healthy people across ages. Combining a sample-barcoded 5' primer with a J-beta primer mix, a second PCR ran for roughly 7 to 11 cycles. In TCRdb, the 5' RACE reads were re-called with MiXCR into one record per CDR3 protein. The table shows approximately 760,000 distinct CDR3 sequences, with around 25% occurring only once. This sample also belongs to another study, concerning T cells of mothers and their children.

Sequenced sample: blood. These receptors were taken from a boy aged 10-17 years in good health.

The rearrangement joins TRBV5-5 to TRBJ2-3; D is possibly TRBD1 or TRBD2 (5 bases each). Germline loops: CDR1 SGHKS, CDR2 YYEKEE (reference sequence). Trimming pared 0 bases from V and 3 bases from J, leaving 20 bases between. The CDR3 totals 18 residues. Here the CDR3 DNA reads TGTGCCAGCAGCTTGGGATTTATGGGGGTTCTGGTTACAGATACGCAGTATTTT. Translated, it gives CASSLGFMGVLVTDTQYF.

CDR3 DNA sequence: TGCAGCGGCCTGCGGGCCGGGACAGGGGAAAGGAGCGGCTACACCTTC. Its translation: CSGLRAGTGERSGYTF. The chain has TRBV29-1 and TRBJ1-2, with TRBD1 matching over 10 bases. The germline V gene encodes CDR1 SQVTM and CDR2 ANQGSEA. The junction had 19 bases not matched to a gene; V was cut back by 7 bases and J by 8 bases. The CDR3 spans 16 residues.

The V and J genes are TRBV29-1 and TRBJ2-5; D is ambiguous. Per the germline V gene, CDR1 is SQVTM and CDR2 is ANQGSEA. V lost 7 bases, J lost 4 bases, and 7 bases lay in between. The CDR3 is made up of 10 amino acids. CDR3 bases: TGCAGCGCCATTGGAGAGACCCAGTACTTC. Its protein is CSAIGETQYF.

This clonotype was found a few times. This chain joins TRBV3-1 and TRBJ2-3; D call uncertain. Trimming stripped 2 bases from V and 4 bases from J, with 13 bases between. This CDR3 has 15 residues. The germline V gene encodes CDR1 LGHDT and CDR2 YNNKEL (reference sequence). As DNA, the CDR3 is TGTGCCAGCAGCCAAAACGCAGGTTTGGCAGATACGCAGTATTTT. It yields the protein CASSQNAGLADTQYF.

This clonotype has only a few counts. The chain links TRBV29-1 to TRBJ2-1, with D maybe TRBD2 (7 bases). The germline gives CDR1 SQVTM, CDR2 ANQGSEA. V was cut by 0 bases and J by 10 bases, with 22 bases left in between. CDR3 length: 16 residues. CDR3 sequence (DNA): TGCAGCGTTGAAGACCCAATAGGGGGGGCCCTTAGGGAGCAGTTCTTC. Protein: CSVEDPIGGALREQFF.

This clonotype was seen a handful of times. The chain joins TRBV11-1 to TRBJ2-7, with D possibly TRBD2 on 6 matching bases. V lost 4 bases, J lost 5 bases, and 18 bases lay in between. This CDR3 spans 15 amino acids. The V gene's germline CDR1 is SGHAT and CDR2 FQDESV (reference sequence). CDR3 protein: CASSSLATPNHEQYF. The CDR3, as DNA: TGTGCCAGCAGCTCGCTAGCGACACCCAACCACGAGCAGTACTTC.

This clonotype was counted a single time. The rearrangement uses TRBV28 and TRBJ2-3; TRBD2 agrees at 11 bases. Germline trimming cut 5 bases from V and 1 base from J; bases unmatched to any gene: 8. The CDR3 runs 17 residues. Per germline, CDR1 MDHEN and CDR2 SYDVKM. CDR3 nucleotides: TGTGCCAGCAGTAATAGCGGGAGGGCCCGGGGCACAGATACGCAGTATTTT. It yields the protein CASSNSGRARGTDTQYF.

The chain employs TRBV10-1 and TRBJ1-4; possible D gene TRBD1, 6 bases. This CDR3 is built from 15 residues. The V gene's germline CDR1 is WNHNN and CDR2 SYGVQD (reference sequence). V shed 5 bases and J shed 7 bases, with 17 bases lying between them. The CDR3 DNA reads TGCGCCAGCAGTCCTTCGGACAGCCGGGGTGAAAAACTGTTTTTT. It is translated as CASSPSDSRGEKLFF.

This sequence joins TRBV4-2 and TRBJ1-5; D possibly corresponds to TRBD1 (5 bases). Trimming took 2 bases from V and 2 from J, leaving 13 bases between them. The CDR3 is 16 amino acids. CDR1 LGHNA and CDR2 YNFKEQ come from the germline V gene. CDR3 residues: CASSQNGDGGNQPQHF. DNA for the CDR3: TGTGCCAGCAGCCAAAATGGGGACGGTGGCAATCAGCCCCAGCATTTT.

In its sample, this clonotype was seen a few times. The chain links TRBV12-3 or TRBV12-4 to TRBJ2-7; 10 nucleotides agree with TRBD2. The DNA end is a closer match to TRBJ2-1, so the J assignment may be wrong. CDR3 length equals 15 residues. CDR3 nucleotide sequence: TGTGCCAGCAGTTTTGTAGCGGGAGGTGTGGATGAGCAGTTCTTC. Protein product: CASSFVAGGVDEQFF.

The chain uses TRBV20-1 and TRBJ2-3, with D hard to call. Per germline, CDR1 DFQATT and CDR2 SNEGSKA (reference sequence). This CDR3 spans 13 amino acids. Trimming removed 6 bases at V and 5 bases at J, with 15 bases between. The CDR3 nucleotides read TGCAGTGCCCAGTTTGCCCTAAGAGATACGCAGTATTTT. Its translation: CSAQFALRDTQYF.

This clonotype showed up just a few times. The chain couples TRBV29-1 to TRBJ1-5, with 8 bases fitting TRBD1. Germline values: CDR1 SQVTM, CDR2 ANQGSEA. The CDR3 spans 14 residues. V lost 6 bases, J lost 3 bases, and 7 bases stayed unmatched. CDR3 DNA: TGCAGCGTGTTGACAGGGGCCTCCAATCAGCCCCAGCATTTT. It yields the protein CSVLTGASNQPQHF.

The chain combines TRBV20-1 with TRBJ2-7; 14 bases fit TRBD2. CDR3 size: 15 residues. The J segment lost 2 bases and the V segment lost 7 bases, leaving 7 bases of the junction unmatched. Germline CDR1 DFQATT, CDR2 SNEGSKA (reference sequence). CDR3 region: CSGTGLAGDTYEQYF. As DNA, the CDR3 is TGCAGTGGGACGGGACTAGCGGGGGATACCTACGAGCAGTACTTC.

The chain recombines TRBV9 with TRBJ2-7, with 8 bases aligning to TRBD2. This CDR3 has 14 residues. Trimming took 0 bases from V and 4 from J; bases not matched to a gene: 3. CDR1 is SGDLS and CDR2 is YYNGEE in the germline V gene. In DNA form, the CDR3 reads TGTGCCAGCAGCGTAGCGGGAGGGATATACGAGCAGTACTTC. Amino acid sequence: CASSVAGGIYEQYF.

The chain couples TRBV5-5 to TRBJ2-7, with TRBD2 matching 9 bases. Matching the DNA end better, TRBJ2-1 makes the J call doubtful. The germline CDR1 and CDR2 sequences are SGHKS and YYEKEE (reference sequence). CDR3 size: 17 residues. The CDR3 nucleotides are TGTGCCAGCAGCTATTATTTAGCGGGGGCGGAGGTAAATGAGCAGTTCTTC. Residues: CASSYYLAGAEVNEQFF.

This clonotype was seen at least ten times. The chain is built from TRBV4-1 and TRBJ2-1, with a tentative D call TRBD2 (6 bases). Germline-derived CDR1 and CDR2 are MGHRA and YSYEKL. With 3 bases removed from V and 10 bases from J, the gap between germline ends came to 19 bases. The CDR3 runs to 15 residues. CDR3 in DNA: TGCGCCAGCAGCCATAGGGACTTAACAGCAGAGGAGCAGTTCTTC. Its protein is CASSHRDLTAEEQFF.

This clonotype turned up a few times. The chain employs TRBV5-6 and TRBJ1-1; TRBD1 aligns across 8 bases. The CDR3 spans 15 residues. Germline V lookup: CDR1 SGHDT, CDR2 YYEEEE. V lost 0 bases, J lost 2 bases, and 3 bases stayed unmatched. CDR3 DNA sequence: TGTGCCAGCAGCTTGGCCTCAGGGGGCAACACTGAAGCTTTCTTT. Amino acids: CASSLASGGNTEAFF.

The CDR3 loop reads CASSEMGLPNEKLFF. CDR3 bases: TGTGCCAGCAGTGAAATGGGGCTACCGAATGAAAAACTGTTTTTT. The chain has TRBV2 and TRBJ1-4, with D perhaps TRBD1 (5 bases). There are 15 residues in the CDR3. Per the germline V gene, CDR1 is SNHLY and CDR2 is FYNNEI. Deletions cut 2 bases from V and 5 bases from J, with 12 bases between.

The gene calls are TRBV29-1 and TRBJ2-7, with 7 bases lining up with TRBD1. The CDR3 has 13 residues. With V trimmed by 6 bases and J by 3 bases, 8 bases remained unmatched. Germline CDR1 reads SQVTM; CDR2 reads ANQGSEA. CDR3 in amino acids: CSVTGSYDYEQYF. CDR3 bases: TGCAGCGTGACAGGGTCTTATGACTACGAGCAGTACTTC.

This clonotype has a handful of counts. The gene calls are TRBV5-1 and TRBJ1-4; 9 bases are a match to TRBD1. V dropped 2 bases and J dropped 5; count of bases not matched to a gene: 4. This CDR3 is 15 amino acids long. Germline CDR1 reads SGHRS; CDR2 reads YFSETQ. CDR3 nucleotides: TGCGCCAGCAGCTTCCGGACAGGGGAAAATGAAAAACTGTTTTTT. This gives the protein CASSFRTGENEKLFF.

This chain connects TRBV10-3 to TRBJ2-5, with D possibly being TRBD1 or TRBD2 (5 bases each). The CDR3 spans 11 residues. Trimming pared 8 bases from V and 1 base from J, leaving 5 bases between. Germline CDR1 reads ENHRY; CDR2 reads SYGVKD. The CDR3 region has the DNA TGTGCCATCGGGGGCCAAGAGACCCAGTACTTC. It yields the protein CAIGGQETQYF.